This TCR beta chain originates from a study of OX40 agonist ivuxolimab in advanced cancers. Study as a whole: Under the entry rules, prior anti-PD-1, anti-PD-L1 or anti-CTLA-4 therapy was allowed, and about 40% had some.

On this clone: The antigen is not known.

Patients with a history of autoimmune disease or on systemic immunosuppression were excluded. Assay used: immunoSEQ multiplex PCR; TCRdb lists only in-frame clones, some missing. In the table there are some 58,000 clones, around nine tenths of which are singletons. Study-level findings and limits: On average, CD8+ T cells had more expanded clones than CD4+.

Trimming removed 4 bases at V and 2 bases at J, with 13 bases between. The CDR3 is made up of 15 amino acids. Germline CDR1 and CDR2: MNHEY and SMNVEV (reference sequence). The sequences come from CD4+ or CD8+ T cells sorted from blood, collected in a trial of the OX40 agonist ivuxolimab. This sequence joins TRBV27 and TRBJ2-3; no definite D call. This TCR was recovered from an adult with an advanced solid tumor such as melanoma, head and neck, liver or kidney cancer. CDR3 protein: CASSSSRSATDTQYF. The CDR3 DNA reads TGTGCCAGCAGTTCGTCGAGGAGTGCCACAGATACGCAGTATTTT.